This record looks at one T cell receptor (beta chain) sequence and its context. This specimen belongs to a study of cytomegalovirus exposure and HLA in healthy donors. Trimming left V 1 base short and J 7 bases short, with 14 bases between. The germline CDR1 and CDR2 sequences are SGHRS and YFSETQ. This CDR3 region has 14 residues. PCR used 60 Vbeta primers and 13 Jbeta primers. Sequencing was performed with immunoSEQ multiplex PCR; in TCRdb, only in-frame clones are kept and a portion is missing. The table lists 100,000 to 150,000 clones, around 75% of them singletons. This chain joins TRBV5-1 and TRBJ1-1; D unresolved. Sample: PBMCs. The receptor was isolated from a woman between 45 and 65 years old in good health and CMV-seropositive. As DNA, the CDR3 is TGCGCCAGCAGCTTGACGGTGGAGTCAAGTGAAGCTTTCTTT. Amino acids: CASSLTVESSEAFF.